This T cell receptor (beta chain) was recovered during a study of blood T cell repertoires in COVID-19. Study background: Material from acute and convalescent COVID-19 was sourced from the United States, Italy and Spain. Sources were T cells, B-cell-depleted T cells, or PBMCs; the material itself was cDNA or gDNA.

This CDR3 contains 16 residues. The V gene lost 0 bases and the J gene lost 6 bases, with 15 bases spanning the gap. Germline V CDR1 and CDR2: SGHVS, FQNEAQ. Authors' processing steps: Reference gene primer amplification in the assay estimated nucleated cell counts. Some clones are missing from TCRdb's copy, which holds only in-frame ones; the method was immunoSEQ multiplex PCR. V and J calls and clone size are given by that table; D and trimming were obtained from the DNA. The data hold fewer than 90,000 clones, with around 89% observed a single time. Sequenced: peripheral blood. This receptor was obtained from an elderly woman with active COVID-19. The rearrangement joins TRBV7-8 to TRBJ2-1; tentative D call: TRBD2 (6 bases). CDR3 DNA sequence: TGTGCCAGCAGCTTAGCTTCTAGCGTCGGGTTCAATGAGCAGTTCTTC. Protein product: CASSLASSVGFNEQFF. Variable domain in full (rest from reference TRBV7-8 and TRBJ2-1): GAGVSQSPRYKVAKRGQDVALRCDPISGHVSLFWYQQALGQGPEFLTYFQNEAQLDKSGLPSDRFFAERPEGSVSTLKIQRTQQEDSAVYLCASSLASSVGFNEQFFGPGTRLTVL.